This paragraph reports one T cell receptor beta chain. CDR3 length: 15 residues. V was clipped by 2 bases and J by 4 bases; unmatched bases: 5. Per germline, CDR1 SGHNT and CDR2 YYREEE (reference sequence). Both 60 Vbeta primers and 13 Jbeta primers went into the PCR. Clones were sequenced by immunoSEQ multiplex PCR, and TCRdb holds only the in-frame ones, with some missing. The sample has tens of thousands of clones; around four fifths are singletons. This record belongs to a study of cytomegalovirus exposure and HLA in healthy donors. This sequence joins TRBV5-4 and TRBJ2-1, with 8 bases identical to TRBD1. This receptor was taken from a young woman in good health and CMV-seropositive. What was sequenced was PBMCs. The CDR3 DNA reads as TGTGCCAGCAGCTTTGGACAGGGAGAATACAATGAGCAGTTCTTC. Its translation: CASSFGQGEYNEQFF.